The 6 T cell receptor beta chains reported below all come from one sample, sequenced in a study of T cell clusters in autoimmune cytopenias. Tens of thousands of genome equivalents of blood DNA were amplified for TRB. TRB rearrangements were amplified by touch-down multiplex PCR with mixed TRB-A/B primers. TCRdb re-analyzed the multiplex PCR reads; it lists each CDR3 protein once, without DNA. The table gives around 9,700 distinct CDR3 sequences; the top ten clones make up 4.4% of it. The sample also formed part of further work on T cell repertoires in aging, cancer and after chemotherapy.

What was sequenced was peripheral blood. The receptors come from a human donor in good health.

The gene calls are TRBV20-1 and TRBJ1-5; TCRdb's assignment of TRBD1 cannot be checked, as there is no DNA. In germline, CDR1 is DFQATT, CDR2 SNEGSKA (reference sequence). This CDR3 has 13 residues. CDR3 in amino acids: CSARAGERQPQHF.

This chain links TRBV4-2 with TRBJ1-2; the D call from TCRdb, TRBD1, cannot be confirmed without DNA. The CDR3 spans 13 residues. CDR1 is LGHNA and CDR2 is YNFKEQ in the germline V gene. CDR3: CASSHWGTGGYTF.

According to its frequency, this clonotype is medium-sized. The rearrangement links TRBV5-5 to TRBJ1-1; TCRdb picks TRBD1, but there is no DNA to check that call. CDR3 length: 16 amino acids. The germline V gene has CDR1 SGHKS and CDR2 YYEKEE (reference sequence). CDR3 sequence: CASSPLWDRENTEAFF.

Considering frequency, this clonotype is medium-sized. The chain couples TRBV20-1 to TRBJ2-1. Germline V gene data show CDR1 as DFQATT and CDR2 as SNEGSKA (reference sequence). CDR3 length: 12 amino acids. CDR3 loop: CSASTGYNEQFF.

Measured by frequency, this clonotype is medium-sized (0.01 to 0.1%). The J gene is TRBJ1-1, the V gene TRBV12-3 or TRBV12-4. The CDR3 extends over 14 amino acids. The CDR3 protein is CASSFRAGDTEAFF.

This clonotype registers medium-sized (0.01 to 0.1%) by frequency. The CDR3 protein is CASSYKYGNTEAFF. The chain combines TRBV6-2 or TRBV6-3 with TRBJ1-1. Germline loops: CDR1 MNHEY, CDR2 SVGEGT. The CDR3 runs to 14 residues.